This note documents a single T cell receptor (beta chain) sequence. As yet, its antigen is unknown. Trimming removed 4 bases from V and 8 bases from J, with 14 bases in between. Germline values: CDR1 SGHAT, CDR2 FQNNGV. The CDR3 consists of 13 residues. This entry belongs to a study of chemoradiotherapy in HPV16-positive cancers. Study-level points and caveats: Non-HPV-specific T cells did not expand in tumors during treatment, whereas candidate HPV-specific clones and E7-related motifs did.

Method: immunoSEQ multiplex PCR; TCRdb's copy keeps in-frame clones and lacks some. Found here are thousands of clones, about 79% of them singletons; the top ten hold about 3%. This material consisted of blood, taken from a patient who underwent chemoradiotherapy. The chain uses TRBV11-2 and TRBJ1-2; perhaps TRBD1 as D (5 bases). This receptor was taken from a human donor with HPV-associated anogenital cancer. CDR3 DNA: TGTGCCAGCAGCTCGCTTAGGGACTTCGGCTACACCTTC. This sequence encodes CASSSLRDFGYTF.